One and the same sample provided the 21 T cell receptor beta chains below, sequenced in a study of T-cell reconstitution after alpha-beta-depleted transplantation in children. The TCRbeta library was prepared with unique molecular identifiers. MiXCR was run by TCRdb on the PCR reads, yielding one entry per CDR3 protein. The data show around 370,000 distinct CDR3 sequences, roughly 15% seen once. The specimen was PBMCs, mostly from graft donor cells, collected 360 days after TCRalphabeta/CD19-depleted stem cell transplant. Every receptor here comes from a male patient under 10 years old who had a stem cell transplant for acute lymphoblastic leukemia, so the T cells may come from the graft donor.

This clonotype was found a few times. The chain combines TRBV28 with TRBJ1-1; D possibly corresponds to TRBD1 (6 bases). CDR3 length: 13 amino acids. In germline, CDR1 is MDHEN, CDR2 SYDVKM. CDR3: CATSRGRSTEAFF. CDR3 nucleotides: TGTGCTACAAGCAGGGGACGCAGCACTGAAGCTTTCTTT. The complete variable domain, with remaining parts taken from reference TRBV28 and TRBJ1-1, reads DVKVTQSSRYLVKRTGEKVFLECVQDMDHENMFWYRQDPGLGLRLIYFSYDVKMKEKGDIPEGYSVSREKKERFSLILESASTNQTSMYLCATSRGRSTEAFFGQGTRLTVV.

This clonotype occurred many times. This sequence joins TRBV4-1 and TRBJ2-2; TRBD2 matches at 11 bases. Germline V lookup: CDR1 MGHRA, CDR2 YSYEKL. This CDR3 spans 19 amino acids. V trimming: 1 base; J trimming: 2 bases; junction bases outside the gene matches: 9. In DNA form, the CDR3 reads TGCGCCAGCAGCCAAGTTCTAGCGGGAGGCAGGACTAACACCGGGGAGCTGTTTTTT. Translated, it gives CASSQVLAGGRTNTGELFF.

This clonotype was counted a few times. The CDR3, as DNA: TGTGCCAGCAGCTTTTCCCGGGACCTGAAACACAATGAGCAGTTCTTC. Translated, it gives CASSFSRDLKHNEQFF. This chain uses TRBV7-9 with TRBJ2-1, with D possibly being TRBD1 or TRBD2 (5 bases each). CDR3 length: 16 residues. Germline V lookup: CDR1 SEHNR, CDR2 FQNEAQ (reference sequence). Trimming removed 3 bases at V and 5 bases at J, with 17 bases between.

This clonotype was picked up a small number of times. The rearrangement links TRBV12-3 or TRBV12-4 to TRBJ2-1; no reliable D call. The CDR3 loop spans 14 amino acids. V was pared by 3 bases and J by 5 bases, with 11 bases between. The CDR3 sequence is CASSLFRKDNEQFF. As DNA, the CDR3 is TGTGCCAGCAGTTTGTTTAGGAAAGACAATGAGCAGTTCTTC.

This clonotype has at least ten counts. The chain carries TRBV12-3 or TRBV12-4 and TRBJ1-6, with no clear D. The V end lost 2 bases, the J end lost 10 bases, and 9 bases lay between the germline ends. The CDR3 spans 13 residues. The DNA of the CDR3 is TGTGCCAGCAGTTTATTCCTAGGGTCACCCCTCCACTTT. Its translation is CASSLFLGSPLHF.

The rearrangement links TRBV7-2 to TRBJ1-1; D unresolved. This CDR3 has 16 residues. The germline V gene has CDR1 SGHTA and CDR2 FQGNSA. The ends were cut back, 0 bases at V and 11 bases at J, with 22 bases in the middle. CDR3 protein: CASSLAPATARGVAFF. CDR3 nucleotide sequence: TGTGCCAGCAGCTTAGCCCCAGCGACGGCCCGAGGAGTGGCTTTCTTT.

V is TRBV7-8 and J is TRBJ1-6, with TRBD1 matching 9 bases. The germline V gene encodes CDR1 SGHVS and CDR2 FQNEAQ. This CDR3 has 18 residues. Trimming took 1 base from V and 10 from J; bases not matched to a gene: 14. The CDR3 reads CASSLGALSGTGRSPLHF. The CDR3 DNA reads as TGTGCCAGCAGCTTAGGCGCCCTATCCGGGACAGGGCGATCACCCCTCCACTTT.

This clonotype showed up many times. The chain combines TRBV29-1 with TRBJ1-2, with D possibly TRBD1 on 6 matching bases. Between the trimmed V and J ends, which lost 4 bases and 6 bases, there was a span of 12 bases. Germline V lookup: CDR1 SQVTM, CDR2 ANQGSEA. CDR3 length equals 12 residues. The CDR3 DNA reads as TGCAGCGTTGGCAGGGGCATGAATGGCTACACCTTC. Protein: CSVGRGMNGYTF.

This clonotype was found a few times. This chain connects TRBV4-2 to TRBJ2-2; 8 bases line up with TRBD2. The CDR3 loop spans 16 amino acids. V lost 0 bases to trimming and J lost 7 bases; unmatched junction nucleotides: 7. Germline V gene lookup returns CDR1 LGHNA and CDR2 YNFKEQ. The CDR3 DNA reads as TGTGCCAGCAGCCAAGATCCGGGAGGGCGTTTCGGGGAGCTGTTTTTT. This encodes CASSQDPGGRFGELFF.

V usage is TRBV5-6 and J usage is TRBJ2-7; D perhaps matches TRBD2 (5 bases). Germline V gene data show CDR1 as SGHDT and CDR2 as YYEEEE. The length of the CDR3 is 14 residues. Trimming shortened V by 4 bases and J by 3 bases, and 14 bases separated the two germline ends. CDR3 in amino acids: CASSLEGRRYEQYF. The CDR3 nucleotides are TGTGCCAGCAGCCTCGAGGGTCGTCGCTACGAGCAGTACTTC.

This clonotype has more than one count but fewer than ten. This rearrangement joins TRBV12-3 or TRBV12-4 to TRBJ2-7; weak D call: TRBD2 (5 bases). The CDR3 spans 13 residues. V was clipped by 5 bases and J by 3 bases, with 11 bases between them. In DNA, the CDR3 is TGTGCCAGCAGTACTGGACGGGGCTACGAGCAGTACTTC. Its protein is CASSTGRGYEQYF.

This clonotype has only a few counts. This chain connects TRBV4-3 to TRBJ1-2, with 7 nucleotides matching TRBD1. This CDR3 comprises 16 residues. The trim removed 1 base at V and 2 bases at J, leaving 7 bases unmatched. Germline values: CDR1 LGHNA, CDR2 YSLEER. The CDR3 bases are TGCGCCAGCAGCCAAGCACGGACAGGAGGAAACTATGGCTACACCTTC. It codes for CASSQARTGGNYGYTF.

The chain's CDR3 is CASSQAAGQVVKGYTF. CDR3 in DNA: TGCGCCAGCAGCCAAGCGGCGGGACAGGTAGTGAAGGGCTACACCTTC. V and J are TRBV4-3 and TRBJ1-2; 8 bases match TRBD1. J lost 8 bases, V lost 1 base, and 12 bases had no gene match. The germline CDR1 and CDR2 sequences are LGHNA and YSLEER. The CDR3 contains 16 residues.

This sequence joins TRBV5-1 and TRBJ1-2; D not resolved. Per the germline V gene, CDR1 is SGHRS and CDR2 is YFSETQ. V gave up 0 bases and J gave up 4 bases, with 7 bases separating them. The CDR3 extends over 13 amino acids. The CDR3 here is CASSLVSFYGYTF. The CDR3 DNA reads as TGCGCCAGCAGCTTGGTCTCTTTCTATGGCTACACCTTC.

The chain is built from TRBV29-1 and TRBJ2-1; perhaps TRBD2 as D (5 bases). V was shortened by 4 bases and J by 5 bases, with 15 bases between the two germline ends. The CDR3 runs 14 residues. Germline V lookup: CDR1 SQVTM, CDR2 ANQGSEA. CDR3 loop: CSVATWKRDNEQFF. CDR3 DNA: TGCAGCGTTGCCACCTGGAAGAGGGACAATGAGCAGTTCTTC.

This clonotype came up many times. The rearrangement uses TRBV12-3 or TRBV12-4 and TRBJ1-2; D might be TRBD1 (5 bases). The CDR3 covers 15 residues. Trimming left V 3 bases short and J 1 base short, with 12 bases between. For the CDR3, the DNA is TGTGCCAGCAGTTTGTCGGGACGGTTTAACTATGGCTACACCTTC. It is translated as CASSLSGRFNYGYTF.

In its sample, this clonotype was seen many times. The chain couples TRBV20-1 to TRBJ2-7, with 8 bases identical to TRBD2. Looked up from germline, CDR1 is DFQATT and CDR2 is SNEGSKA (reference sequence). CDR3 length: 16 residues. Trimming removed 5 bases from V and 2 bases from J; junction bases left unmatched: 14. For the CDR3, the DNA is TGCAGTGCTTCGGGTAGCGGGGACCCTTATGCCTACGAGCAGTACTTC. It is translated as CSASGSGDPYAYEQYF.

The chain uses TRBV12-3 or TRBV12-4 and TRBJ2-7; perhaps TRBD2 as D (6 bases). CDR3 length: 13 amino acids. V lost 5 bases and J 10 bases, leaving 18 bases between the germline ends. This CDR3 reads CASSVSRWGVQYF. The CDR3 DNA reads TGTGCCAGCAGTGTCTCAAGGTGGGGGGTACAGTACTTC.

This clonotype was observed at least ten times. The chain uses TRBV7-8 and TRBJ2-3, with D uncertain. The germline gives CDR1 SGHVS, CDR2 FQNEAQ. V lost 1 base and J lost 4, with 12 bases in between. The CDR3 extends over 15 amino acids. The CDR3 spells CASSLDPSVADTQYF. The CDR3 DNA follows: TGTGCCAGCAGCTTAGACCCCTCAGTAGCAGATACGCAGTATTTT.

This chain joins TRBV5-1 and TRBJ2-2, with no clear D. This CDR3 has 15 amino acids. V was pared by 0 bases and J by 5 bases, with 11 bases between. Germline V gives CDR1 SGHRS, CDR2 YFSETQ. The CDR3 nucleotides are TGCGCCAGCAGCTTGGGCCAAGAATGGACCGGGGAGCTGTTTTTT. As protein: CASSLGQEWTGELFF. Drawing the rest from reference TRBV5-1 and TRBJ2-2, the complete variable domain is KAGVTQTPRYLIKTRGQQVTLSCSPISGHRSVSWYQQTPGQGLQFLFEYFSETQRNKGNFPGRFSGRQFSNSRSEMNVSTLELGDSALYLCASSLGQEWTGELFFGEGSRLTVL.

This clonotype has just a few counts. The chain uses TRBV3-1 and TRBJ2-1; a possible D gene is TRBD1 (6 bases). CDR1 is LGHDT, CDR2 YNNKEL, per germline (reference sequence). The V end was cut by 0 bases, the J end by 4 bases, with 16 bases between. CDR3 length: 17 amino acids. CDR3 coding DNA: TGTGCCAGCAGCCAAGAATCAGGGGCTAACCGATACAATGAGCAGTTCTTC. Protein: CASSQESGANRYNEQFF.